Listed here are 12 T cell receptor beta chains from one sample, sequenced in a study of memory CD4+ T cells and cytomegalovirus serostatus. Single viable CD3+CD4+CD8-CD45RO+ cells were sorted as the memory CD4+ T cells. Data came from immunoSEQ multiplex PCR; TCRdb stores just in-frame clones and leaves some out. Among 45,000 to 50,000 clones listed, around 78% were seen once. Sequenced sample: memory CD4+ T cells from blood. The receptors were gathered from an adult in good health and CMV-seronegative.

The V gene is TRBV6-1, the J gene TRBJ1-2, with 8 bases fitting TRBD1. This CDR3 is built from 17 residues. V was clipped by 4 bases and J by 0 bases; unmatched bases: 10. Germline V lookup: CDR1 MNHNS, CDR2 SASEGT. The CDR3, as DNA: TGTGCCAGCAGTGCCCAGGGGGCACCAACCGCTAACTATGGCTACACCTTC. Encoded protein: CASSAQGAPTANYGYTF.

The rearrangement uses TRBV19 and TRBJ1-5; D is unclear. Between the trimmed V and J ends, which lost 7 bases and 3 bases, there was a span of 16 bases. The CDR3 runs to 15 residues. Germline V gives CDR1 LNHDA, CDR2 SQIVND (reference sequence). The DNA of the CDR3 is TGTGCCAGTAAGAGATCGGGGTCCGACAATCAGCCCCAGCATTTT. Translation gives CASKRSGSDNQPQHF.

The chain joins TRBV30 to TRBJ2-3; D remains ambiguous. V was clipped by 0 bases and J by 0 bases, with 13 bases between them. This CDR3 is built from 16 residues. Germline assignment: CDR1 GTSNPN and CDR2 SVGIG (reference sequence). The CDR3 protein is CAWSVMPIPSTDTQYF. CDR3 in DNA: TGTGCCTGGAGTGTAATGCCTATCCCTAGCACAGATACGCAGTATTTT. Drawing the rest from reference TRBV30 and TRBJ2-3, the complete variable domain is SQTIHQWPATLVQPVGSPLSLECTVEGTSNPNLYWYRQAAGRGLQLLFYSVGIGQISSEVPQNLSASRPQDRQFILSSKKLLLSDSGFYLCAWSVMPIPSTDTQYFGPGTRLTVL.

J is TRBJ2-7 and V is TRBV5-1, with TRBD1 identical over 7 bases. The CDR3 has 14 amino acids. Germline loops: CDR1 SGHRS, CDR2 YFSETQ. Trimming cost V 5 bases and J 2 bases; bases outside gene matches: 7. The CDR3, as DNA: TGCGCCAGCAGGTCCCGACAGGGAGCCTACGAGCAGTACTTC. As protein: CASRSRQGAYEQYF.

The chain links TRBV11-1 to TRBJ2-3; the D is unclear. Trimming took 2 bases from V and 1 from J, leaving 7 bases between them. The CDR3 totals 14 residues. The germline V gene has CDR1 SGHAT and CDR2 FQDESV (reference sequence). The CDR3 loop is CASSLPVGTDTQYF. CDR3 nucleotides: TGTGCCAGCAGCTTACCGGTTGGCACAGATACGCAGTATTTT.

The genes are TRBV9 and TRBJ1-2; D is unclear. The CDR3 totals 17 residues. V shed 3 bases and J shed 0 bases, with 18 bases lying between them. CDR1 and CDR2 from the germline V gene are SGDLS and YYNGEE. The CDR3 sequence is CASSAGGPPTSNYGYTF. The CDR3 DNA is TGTGCCAGCAGCGCCGGAGGTCCTCCAACTTCTAACTATGGCTACACCTTC.

V gene TRBV7-6 combines with J gene TRBJ2-1; the match to TRBD2 covers 13 bases. V lost 5 bases and J lost 9; bases outside the gene matches: 10. The germline V gene has CDR1 SGHVS and CDR2 FNYEAQ. The CDR3 covers 16 residues. DNA of the CDR3: TGTGCCAGCAGCGCAGAACTAGCGGGAGGGCACCTTGAGCAGTTCTTC. Protein sequence: CASSAELAGGHLEQFF. The variable domain in full, with the rest retrieved from reference TRBV7-6 and TRBJ2-1, is GAGVSQSPRYKVTKRGQDVALRCDPISGHVSLYWYRQALGQGPEFLTYFNYEAQQDKSGLPNDRFSAERPEGSISTLTIQRTEQRDSAMYRCASSAELAGGHLEQFFGPGTRLTVL.

The chain combines TRBV30 with TRBJ1-2; D not resolved. This CDR3 is built from 12 residues. Germline assignment: CDR1 GTSNPN and CDR2 SVGIG (reference sequence). V lost 0 bases to trimming and J lost 10 bases, with 12 bases between them. The CDR3 coding sequence is TGTGCCTGGAGTGTACAATCGGGCTTCTACACCTTC. It translates to CAWSVQSGFYTF.

V usage is TRBV6-1 and J usage is TRBJ1-4; unclear D gene. Germline V gene lookup returns CDR1 MNHNS and CDR2 SASEGT. Trimming pared 6 bases from V and 0 bases from J, leaving 8 bases between. CDR3 size: 14 residues. CDR3 amino acids: CASRKQSTNEKLFF. CDR3 DNA: TGTGCCAGCAGAAAACAGTCAACTAATGAAAAACTGTTTTTT.

The genes are TRBV14 and TRBJ1-3; D unresolved. The V and J ends lost 4 bases and 0 bases respectively, with 13 bases between them. The CDR3 is 16 residues long. Germline CDR1 reads SGHDN; CDR2 reads FVKESK. The CDR3 DNA sequence: TGTGCCAGCAGCCGTGGACTGGCCTCCTCTGGAAACACCATATATTTT. This encodes CASSRGLASSGNTIYF.

This rearrangement joins TRBV2 to TRBJ2-2, with 8 bases identical to TRBD2. CDR3 length equals 13 residues. The V gene end was trimmed by 7 bases and the J gene end by 6 bases; junction bases not matched to a gene: 4. Germline V CDR1 and CDR2: SNHLY, FYNNEI. Here the CDR3 DNA reads TGTGCCAGCAAGCGGGAGAGGTCCGGGGAGCTGTTTTTT. It encodes CASKRERSGELFF.

The J gene is TRBJ1-3, the V gene TRBV4-2; no firm D call. Deletions cut 0 bases from V and 1 base from J, with 10 bases between. The CDR3 consists of 16 residues. Germline lookup yields CDR1 LGHNA and CDR2 YNFKEQ. The CDR3 DNA sequence: TGTGCCAGCAGCCAAGACAGACTGGATTCTGGAAACACCATATATTTT. It is translated as CASSQDRLDSGNTIYF.